A selection of T cell receptor beta chains follows, all from one sample in a study of blood T cell repertoires in COVID-19. Assay used: immunoSEQ multiplex PCR; TCRdb lists only in-frame clones, some missing. The data hold about 58,000 clones, with about nine tenths observed a single time. The sample comprised peripheral blood. Receptor source: a woman aged 65 to 85 with active COVID-19. CDR3s include the opening cysteine and the closing phenylalanine or tryptophan. D genes are given only for firm matches.

>TRBD1|TRBJ1-2|TRBV5-8
TGTGCCAGCAGCCCCAGGGGGCTAGCTGGCTACACCTTC
CASSPRGLAGYTF
>.|TRBJ1-2|TRBV5-8
TGTGCCAGCAGCTTGGAGGGGTCTGATGGCTACACCTTC
CASSLEGSDGYTF
>TRBD2|TRBJ2-1|TRBV6-5
TGTGCCAGCAGAATGACTAGCGGGACCACTGAGCAGTTCTTC
CASRMTSGTTEQFF
>.|TRBJ1-3|TRBV6-5
TGTGCCAGCAGCCTGGGGAGCTCTGGAAACACCATATATTTT
CASSLGSSGNTIYF
>TRBD1|TRBJ2-7|TRBV6-5
TGTGCCAGCAGTTACGGGCAGGGGGCGTACGAGCAGTACTTC
CASSYGQGAYEQYF
>TRBD2|TRBJ2-1|TRBV5-1
TGCGCCAGCAGCTTGGTTAGCGGGAGGGAATCCTACAATGAGCAGTTCTTC
CASSLVSGRESYNEQFF
>TRBD1|TRBJ2-1|TRBV5-4
TGTGCCAGCAGCTTAAGGACAGGGGGCTTATATGAGCAGTTCTTC
CASSLRTGGLYEQFF
>.|TRBJ2-2|TRBV20-1
TGCAGTGCTAGTTGGGCGGGCAACACCGGGGAGCTGTTTTTT
CSASWAGNTGELFF
>TRBD1|TRBJ1-1|TRBV5-1
TGCGCCAGCAGCTTGGCGGGAGGGGGCAACACTGAAGCTTTCTTT
CASSLAGGGNTEAFF
>.|TRBJ2-6|TRBV7-2
TGTGCCAGCAGCTTTTCCAGATCTGGGGCCAACGTCCTGACTTTC
CASSFSRSGANVLTF
>.|TRBJ2-1|TRBV19
TGTGCCAGTAGTATTGAGGGGGTCCTACGTCTTAACGGGCAGTTCTTC
CASSIEGVLRLNGQFF
>.|TRBJ2-7|TRBV3-1/TRBV3-2
TGTGCCAGCAGCCAAGTCCGGGGCGAGCAGTACTTC
CASSQVRGEQYF
>TRBD2|TRBJ2-3|TRBV5-4
TGTGCCAGCAGCAAAGGACTAGCGGATCTCACAGATACGCAGTATTTT
CASSKGLADLTDTQYF
>.|TRBJ2-3|TRBV29-1
TGCAGCGGCGTAAGGGGGGGAGAGCGCACAGATACGCAGTATTTT
CSGVRGGERTDTQYF